What follows are 9 T cell receptor beta chains derived from one specimen sequenced in a study of long-term antiretroviral therapy in people with HIV. At the survey level, the v3.0 immunoSEQ assay was run. Assay: immunoSEQ multiplex PCR; the TCRdb copy retains only in-frame clones and omits some. The sample holds some 29,000 clones; over 85% are singletons and the top ten take 10% to 13%. Sequencing was performed on unsorted PBMCs, taken 6.2 years after starting antiretroviral therapy. The receptor source for this set is a man aged 35-49 years with HIV.

The chain carries TRBV19 and TRBJ2-3, with 11 positions matching TRBD2. This CDR3 is built from 16 residues. The V segment lost 5 bases and the J segment 0 bases; nucleotides outside the gene matches: 4. The V gene's germline CDR1 is LNHDA and CDR2 SQIVND (reference sequence). The CDR3 is CASSLLAGASTDTQYF. The CDR3 DNA sequence: TGTGCCAGTAGTCTACTAGCGGGGGCCAGCACAGATACGCAGTATTTT.

The chain is built from TRBV4-1 and TRBJ1-5, with D hard to call. Germline CDR1 is MGHRA and CDR2 is YSYEKL. The ends were cut back, 0 bases at V and 7 bases at J, with 13 bases in the middle. The CDR3 length is 15 residues. CDR3: CASSQEAADFQPQHF. The CDR3, as DNA: TGCGCCAGCAGCCAAGAGGCAGCGGATTTCCAGCCCCAGCATTTT.

The genes are TRBV28 and TRBJ1-1; 7 nucleotides match TRBD1. Per germline, CDR1 MDHEN and CDR2 SYDVKM. Trimming at V came to 5 bases and at J to 6 bases, leaving 15 bases not matched to a gene. The CDR3 runs to 16 residues. The CDR3 nucleotides are TGTGCCAGCAGTCCCGCTCGTCCCGGGACAGCCCCTGAAGCTTTCTTT. It yields the protein CASSPARPGTAPEAFF.

In DNA, the CDR3 is TGTGCCAGCAGCGTGCCGACGGACTCCTACGAGCAGTACTTC. Translation: CASSVPTDSYEQYF. The chain uses TRBV7-2 and TRBJ2-7; the D is unclear. V was shortened by 5 bases and J by 0 bases, with 11 bases between the two germline ends. Germline-derived CDR1 and CDR2 are SGHTA and FQGNSA. This CDR3 has 14 amino acids.

This clone was observed a few times. The chain links TRBV5-1 to TRBJ1-1, with a tentative D call TRBD1 (5 bases). The V end was cut by 3 bases, the J end by 3 bases, with 6 bases between. Germline CDR1 reads SGHRS; CDR2 reads YFSETQ. The CDR3 length is 12 residues. For the CDR3, the DNA is TGCGCCAGCAGCTGGGACGACACTGAAGCTTTCTTT. Translated: CASSWDDTEAFF.

The chain employs TRBV7-2 and TRBJ2-5; TRBD1 or TRBD2 may be the D gene (5 bases each). Per the germline V gene, CDR1 is SGHTA and CDR2 is FQGNSA. Trimming took off 5 bases at V and 5 bases at J, with 15 bases between the two ends. The CDR3 totals 14 residues. CDR3 DNA sequence: TGTGCCAGCAGCAGGGGCAGGGAGTGGGAGACCCAGTACTTC. It codes for CASSRGREWETQYF.

The chain recombines TRBV4-3 with TRBJ2-5; TRBD1 might be the D (6 bases). Per the germline V gene, CDR1 is LGHNA and CDR2 is YSLEER. V lost 0 bases to trimming and J lost 5 bases, with 19 bases between them. The CDR3 is 17 amino acids. The CDR3 sequence: CASSQDRGRGFGETQYF. The CDR3 bases are TGCGCCAGCAGCCAAGATCGTGGCAGGGGATTTGGGGAGACCCAGTACTTC.

V usage is TRBV5-4 and J usage is TRBJ1-2; 7 bases map to TRBD1. This CDR3 is built from 15 residues. Germline CDR1 is SGHNT and CDR2 is YYREEE (reference sequence). Trimming removed 1 base from V and 4 bases from J; junction bases left unmatched: 7. The DNA for the CDR3 is TGTGCCAGCAGCTTGAACAGGGGAGGCAGCTATGGCTACACCTTC. Protein: CASSLNRGGSYGYTF.

The chain uses TRBV19 and TRBJ2-3; 9 bases are a match to TRBD1. The V segment lost 8 bases and the J segment 3 bases; nucleotides outside the gene matches: 12. Germline CDR1 reads LNHDA; CDR2 reads SQIVND (reference sequence). This CDR3 comprises 16 residues. CDR3 DNA sequence: TGTGCCAGTCGGGAAGACAACAGGGGGCATACAGATACGCAGTATTTT. Translating gives CASREDNRGHTDTQYF.